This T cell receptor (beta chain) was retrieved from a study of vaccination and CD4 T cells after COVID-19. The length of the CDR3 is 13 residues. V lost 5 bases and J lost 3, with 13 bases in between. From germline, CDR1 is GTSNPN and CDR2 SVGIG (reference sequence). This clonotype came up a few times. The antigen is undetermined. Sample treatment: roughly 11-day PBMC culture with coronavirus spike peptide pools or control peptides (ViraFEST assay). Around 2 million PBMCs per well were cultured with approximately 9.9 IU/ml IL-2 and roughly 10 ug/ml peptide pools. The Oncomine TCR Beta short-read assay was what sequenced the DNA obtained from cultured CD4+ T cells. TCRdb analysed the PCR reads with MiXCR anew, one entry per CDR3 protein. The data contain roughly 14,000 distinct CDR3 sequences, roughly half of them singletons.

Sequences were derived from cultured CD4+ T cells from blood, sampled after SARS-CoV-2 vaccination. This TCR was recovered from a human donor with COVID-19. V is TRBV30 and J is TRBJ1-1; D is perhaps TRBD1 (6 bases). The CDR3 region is CAWAPQGYTEAFF. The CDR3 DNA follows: TGTGCCTGGGCCCCACAGGGTTACACTGAAGCTTTCTTT.